The clone carrying this TCR beta chain was recorded at least ten times. Antigen unknown. RNA transcripts gave rise to amplified TCR beta CDR3 regions. The TCR CDR3 first-round RT-PCR relied on the HTBI primer set. One entry per CDR3 protein results from TCRdb running MiXCR on the multiplex PCR reads. The table shows 300,000 to 400,000 distinct CDR3 sequences, with about 15% occurring only once. This record comes from a study of T cells in Graves' hyperthyroidism and ophthalmopathy. Overall study findings and caveats: Researchers found most expanded thyroid clonotypes above 0.001 in blood as well.

V gave up 0 bases and J gave up 8 bases, with 11 bases separating them. The CDR3 runs 13 residues. CDR1 is DFQATT and CDR2 is SNEGSKA in the germline V gene (reference sequence). Material for sequencing was blood. The chain recombines TRBV20-1 with TRBJ1-5; unclear D gene. The clonotype comes from a woman aged 55-69 years with Graves' hyperthyroidism. As DNA, the CDR3 is TGCAGTGCTAGAGAGAGGGCCGGGGAGCCCCAGCATTTT. Translated, it gives CSARERAGEPQHF.